Sequencing of this T cell receptor (beta chain) was carried out in a study of T-cell reconstitution after alpha-beta-depleted transplantation in children (TCRdb year 2016). At the level of the whole study: T-cell immune reconstitution after TCRalphabeta/CD19-depleted allogeneic hematopoietic cell transplantation in children was quantitatively tracked in the study by means of TCR repertoire profiling.

V was cut back by 8 bases and J by 0 bases, leaving a gap of 8 bases between them. CDR1 and CDR2, looked up from the germline V gene, are SGHDN and FVKESK. Taken from cysteine to phenylalanine, the CDR3 has 13 residues. The only DNA kept is the CDR3, 39 bases in frame from the first base. At least ten counts were recorded for this clonotype. Its antigen has not been determined. No clone much larger than this one lies a single base away; base qualities are absent. Library prep was done by PCR. The instrument given in TCRdb is Illumina HiSeq 2500. TCR library preparation used molecular barcoding, with unique molecular identifiers applied to normalize quantification of the TCRbeta repertoire. Clones were called with MiXCR by TCRdb after fastp trimmed the public reads at Q25, and only in-frame beta chains were retained. When rows share a CDR3 protein, they turn into one entry using the most common DNA and genes. In this sample the table shows about 270,000 distinct CDR3 sequences, more than 8% of which occur a single time. The ten largest make up over 9% of the sample.

This sequence uses TRBV14 and TRBJ2-1; the D segment could be TRBD1, given 6 matching bases. The TCR originated in a human donor who donated a stem cell graft to a child with SCID. Material: PBMCs from the stem cell graft donor, obtained from the stem cell graft. CDR3 loop: CASRTDSYNEQFF. In nucleotides, the sequence is TGTGCCAGCCGGACAGACTCCTACAATGAGCAGTTCTTC.